Given below is one T cell receptor (beta chain) in context. Its antigen is unidentified. The sample originates from a study of cytomegalovirus exposure and HLA in healthy donors. Whole-study context: The same platform used for the roughly 600 first-cohort repertoires was also used for the 100 to 150 validation repertoires, as a later analysis reported. Study-level findings and limits: Many donors carried some public TCRs, although rarity characterized most TCR sequences. Clusters of TCRs from the first cohort tended to co-occur in the 100 to 150 validation repertoires (as a later analysis found). Reported performance of the classifier showed diagnosis of cytomegalovirus status with high specificity and sensitivity.

The assay was immunoSEQ multiplex PCR, and TCRdb's table has in-frame clones only and misses some. The sample contains about 120,000 clones, roughly nine tenths of which appear only once. The CDR3 spans 15 residues. Germline CDR1 reads MNHNS; CDR2 reads SASEGT. V was pared by 7 bases and J by 0 bases, with 14 bases between. The source is a young man in good health and CMV-seropositive. The rearrangement uses TRBV6-1 and TRBJ2-3, with D perhaps matching TRBD1 (6 bases). The sequencing sample was made of PBMCs. The CDR3 loop is CASIPGAESTDTQYF. The CDR3 coding sequence is TGTGCCAGCATCCCAGGGGCAGAGAGCACAGATACGCAGTATTTT.